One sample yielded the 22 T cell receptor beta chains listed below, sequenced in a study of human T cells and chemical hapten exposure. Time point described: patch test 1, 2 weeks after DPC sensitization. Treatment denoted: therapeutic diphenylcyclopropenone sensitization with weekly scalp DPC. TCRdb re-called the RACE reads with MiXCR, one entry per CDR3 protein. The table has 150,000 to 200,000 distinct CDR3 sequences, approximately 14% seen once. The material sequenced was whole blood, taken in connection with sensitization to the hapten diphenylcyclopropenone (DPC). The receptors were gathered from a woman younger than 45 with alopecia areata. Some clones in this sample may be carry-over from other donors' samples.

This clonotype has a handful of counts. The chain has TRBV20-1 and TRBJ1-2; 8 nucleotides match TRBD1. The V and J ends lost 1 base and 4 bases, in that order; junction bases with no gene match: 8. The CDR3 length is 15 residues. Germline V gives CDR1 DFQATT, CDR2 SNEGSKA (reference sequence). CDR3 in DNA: TGCAGTGCTAGAGCGAGAGGACAGGGCCCCTATGGCTACACCTTC. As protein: CSARARGQGPYGYTF.

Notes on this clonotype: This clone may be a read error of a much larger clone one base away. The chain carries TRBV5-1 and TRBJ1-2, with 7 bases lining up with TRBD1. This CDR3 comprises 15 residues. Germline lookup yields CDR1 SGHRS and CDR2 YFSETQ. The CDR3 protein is CVSSPADRVRDGYTF. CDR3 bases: TGCGTCAGCAGCCCGGCTGACAGGGTACGGGATGGCTACACCTTC.

In nucleotides, the CDR3 is TGCAGCGTTGACTTCAGGGGCTACTCTGACTATGGCTACACCTTC. Its protein product is CSVDFRGYSDYGYTF. The chain combines TRBV29-1 with TRBJ1-2; D possibly corresponds to TRBD1 (6 bases). CDR3 length: 15 residues. Germline CDR1 is SQVTM and CDR2 is ANQGSEA. Trimming stripped 3 bases from V and 3 bases from J, with 17 bases between.

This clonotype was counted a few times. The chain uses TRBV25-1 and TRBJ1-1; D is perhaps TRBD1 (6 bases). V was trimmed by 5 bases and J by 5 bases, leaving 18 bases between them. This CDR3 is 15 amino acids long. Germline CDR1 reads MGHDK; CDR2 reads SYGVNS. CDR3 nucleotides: TGTGCCAGCAGTAGATTAGGGGGAGAGTGGACTGAAGCTTTCTTT. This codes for CASSRLGGEWTEAFF.

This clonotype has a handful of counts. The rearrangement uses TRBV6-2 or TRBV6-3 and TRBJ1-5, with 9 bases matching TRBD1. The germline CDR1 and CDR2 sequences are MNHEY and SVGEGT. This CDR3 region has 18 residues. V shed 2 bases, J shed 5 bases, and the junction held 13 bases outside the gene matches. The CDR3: CASSYIMRDRVLHQPQHF. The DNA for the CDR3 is TGTGCCAGCAGTTACATCATGAGGGACAGGGTGCTGCATCAGCCCCAGCATTTT.

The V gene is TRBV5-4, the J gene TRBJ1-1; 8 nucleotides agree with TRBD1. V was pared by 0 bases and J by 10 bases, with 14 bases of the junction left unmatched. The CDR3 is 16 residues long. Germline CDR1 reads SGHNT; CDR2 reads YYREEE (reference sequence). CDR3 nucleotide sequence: TGTGCCAGCAGCTTGGGTACCCTATGGCAGGGGGCGACAGCTTTCTTT. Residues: CASSLGTLWQGATAFF.

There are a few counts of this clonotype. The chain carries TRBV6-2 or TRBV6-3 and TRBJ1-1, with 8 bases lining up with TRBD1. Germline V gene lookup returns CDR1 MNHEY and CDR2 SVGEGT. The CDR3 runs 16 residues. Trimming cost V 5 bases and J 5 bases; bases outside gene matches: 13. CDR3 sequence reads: CASSPPPGQGGTEAFF. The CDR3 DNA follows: TGTGCCAGCAGTCCACCCCCTGGACAGGGAGGAACTGAAGCTTTCTTT.

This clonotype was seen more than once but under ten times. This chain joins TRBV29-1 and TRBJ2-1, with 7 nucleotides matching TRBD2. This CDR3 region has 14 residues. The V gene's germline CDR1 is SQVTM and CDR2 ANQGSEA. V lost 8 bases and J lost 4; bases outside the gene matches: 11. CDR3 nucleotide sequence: TGCAGCCCCCGGACTAGTCAGTCATACAATGAGCAGTTCTTC. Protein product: CSPRTSQSYNEQFF.

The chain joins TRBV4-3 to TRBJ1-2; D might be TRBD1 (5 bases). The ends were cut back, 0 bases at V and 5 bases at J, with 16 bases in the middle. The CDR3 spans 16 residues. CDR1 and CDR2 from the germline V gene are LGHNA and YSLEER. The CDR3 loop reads CASSQDSGRIFYGYTF. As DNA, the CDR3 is TGCGCCAGCAGCCAAGATTCGGGACGGATTTTTTATGGCTACACCTTC.

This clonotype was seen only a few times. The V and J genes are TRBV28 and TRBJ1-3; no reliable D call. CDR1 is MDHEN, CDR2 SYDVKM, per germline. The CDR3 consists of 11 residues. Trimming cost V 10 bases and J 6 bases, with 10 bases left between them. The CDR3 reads CATFLKNTIYF. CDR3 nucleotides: TGTGCCACTTTCCTGAAAAACACCATATATTTT.

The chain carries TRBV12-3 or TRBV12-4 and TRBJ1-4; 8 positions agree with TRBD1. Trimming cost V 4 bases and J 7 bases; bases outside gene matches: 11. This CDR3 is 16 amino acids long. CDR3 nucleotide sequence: TGTGCCAGCAGTTCCTGGACAGGGACGGTGGGTGAAAAACTGTTTTTT. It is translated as CASSSWTGTVGEKLFF.

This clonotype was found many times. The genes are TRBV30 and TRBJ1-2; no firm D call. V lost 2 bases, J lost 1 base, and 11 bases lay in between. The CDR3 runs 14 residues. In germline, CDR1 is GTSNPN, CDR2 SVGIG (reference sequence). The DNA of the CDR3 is TGTGCCTGGAGTCGGGGAGAAAGTAACTATGGCTACACCTTC. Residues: CAWSRGESNYGYTF.

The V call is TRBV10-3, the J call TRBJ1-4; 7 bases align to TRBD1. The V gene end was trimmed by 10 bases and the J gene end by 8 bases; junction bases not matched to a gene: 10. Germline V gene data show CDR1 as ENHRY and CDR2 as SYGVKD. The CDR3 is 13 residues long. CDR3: CATTTGDGEKLFF. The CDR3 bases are TGTGCCACTACTACAGGGGATGGCGAAAAACTGTTTTTT.

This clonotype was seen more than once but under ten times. CDR3 loop: CASTPDGGAYEQYF. CDR3 nucleotide sequence: TGTGCCAGCACCCCTGATGGGGGTGCCTACGAGCAGTACTTC. The J gene is TRBJ2-7, the V gene TRBV12-3 or TRBV12-4; D may correspond to TRBD1 or TRBD2 (5 bases each). V dropped 7 bases and J dropped 2 bases, with 15 bases sitting between them. CDR3 length equals 14 residues.

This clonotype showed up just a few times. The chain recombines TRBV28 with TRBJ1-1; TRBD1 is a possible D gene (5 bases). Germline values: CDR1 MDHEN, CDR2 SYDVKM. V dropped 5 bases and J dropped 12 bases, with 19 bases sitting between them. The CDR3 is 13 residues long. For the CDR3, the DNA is TGTGCCAGCAGTCCGAGCCCCCAGGGAAGAACTTTCTTT. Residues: CASSPSPQGRTFF.

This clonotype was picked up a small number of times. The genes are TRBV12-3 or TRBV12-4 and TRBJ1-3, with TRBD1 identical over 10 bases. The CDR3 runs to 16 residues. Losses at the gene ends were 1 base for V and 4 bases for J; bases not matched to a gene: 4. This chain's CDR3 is CASSLESGQGGNTIYF. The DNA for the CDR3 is TGTGCCAGCAGTTTAGAATCGGGACAGGGGGGAAACACCATATATTTT.

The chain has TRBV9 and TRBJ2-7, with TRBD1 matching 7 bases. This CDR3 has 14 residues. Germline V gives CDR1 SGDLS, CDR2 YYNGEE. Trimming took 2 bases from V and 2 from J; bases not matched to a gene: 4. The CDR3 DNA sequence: TGTGCCAGCAGCGTTACAGGGGTTGCCTACGAGCAGTACTTC. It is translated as CASSVTGVAYEQYF.

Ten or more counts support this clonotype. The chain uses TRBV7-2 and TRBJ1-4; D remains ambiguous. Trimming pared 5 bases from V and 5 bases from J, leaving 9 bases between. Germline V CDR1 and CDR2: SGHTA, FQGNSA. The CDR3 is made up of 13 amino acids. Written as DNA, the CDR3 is TGTGCCAGCAGCCTGAGCTGGAATGAAAAACTGTTTTTT. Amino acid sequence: CASSLSWNEKLFF.

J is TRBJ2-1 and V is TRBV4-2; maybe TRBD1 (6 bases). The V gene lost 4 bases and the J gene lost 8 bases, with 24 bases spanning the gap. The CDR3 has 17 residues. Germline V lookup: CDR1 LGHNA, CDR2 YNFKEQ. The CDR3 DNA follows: TGTGCCAGCAGCCCCCGGCCCCCGGGACAACTTAGCTATGAGCAGTTCTTC. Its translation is CASSPRPPGQLSYEQFF.

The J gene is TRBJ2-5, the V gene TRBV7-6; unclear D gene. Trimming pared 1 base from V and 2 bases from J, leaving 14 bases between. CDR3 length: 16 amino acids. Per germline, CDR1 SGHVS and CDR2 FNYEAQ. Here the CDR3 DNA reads TGTGCCAGCAGCTTAGTAGTTAGCACTGGGCAAGAGACCCAGTACTTC. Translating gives CASSLVVSTGQETQYF. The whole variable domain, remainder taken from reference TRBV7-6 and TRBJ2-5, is GAGVSQSPRYKVTKRGQDVALRCDPISGHVSLYWYRQALGQGPEFLTYFNYEAQQDKSGLPNDRFSAERPEGSISTLTIQRTEQRDSAMYRCASSLVVSTGQETQYFGPGTRLLVL.

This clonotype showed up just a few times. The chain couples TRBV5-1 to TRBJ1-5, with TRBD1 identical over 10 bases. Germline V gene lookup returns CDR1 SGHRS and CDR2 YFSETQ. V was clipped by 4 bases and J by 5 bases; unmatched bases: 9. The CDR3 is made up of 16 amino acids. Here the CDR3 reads CASSAGDRGSDQPQHF. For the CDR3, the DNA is TGCGCCAGCAGCGCCGGGGACAGGGGCTCTGATCAGCCCCAGCATTTT.

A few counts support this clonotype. CDR3 loop: CASILATGITEAFF. As DNA, the CDR3 is TGTGCCAGCATATTGGCTACAGGGATTACTGAAGCTTTCTTT. This chain connects TRBV28 to TRBJ1-1, with a possible D match to TRBD1 (6 bases). Trimming removed 7 bases at V and 5 bases at J, with 17 bases between. Germline values: CDR1 MDHEN, CDR2 SYDVKM. The CDR3 has 14 amino acids. Full variable domain (outside the CDR3, taken from reference TRBV28 and TRBJ1-1): DVKVTQSSRYLVKRTGEKVFLECVQDMDHENMFWYRQDPGLGLRLIYFSYDVKMKEKGDIPEGYSVSREKKERFSLILESASTNQTSMYLCASILATGITEAFFGQGTRLTVV.